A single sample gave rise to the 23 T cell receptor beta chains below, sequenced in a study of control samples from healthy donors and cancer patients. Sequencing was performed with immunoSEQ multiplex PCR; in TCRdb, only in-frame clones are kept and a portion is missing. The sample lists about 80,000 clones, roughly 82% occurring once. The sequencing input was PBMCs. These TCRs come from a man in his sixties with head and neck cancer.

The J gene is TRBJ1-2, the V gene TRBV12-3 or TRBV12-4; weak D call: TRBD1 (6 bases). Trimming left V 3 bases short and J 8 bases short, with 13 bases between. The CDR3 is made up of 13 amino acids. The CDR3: CASSFTGSRGYTF. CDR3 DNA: TGTGCCAGCAGTTTTACAGGGTCTCGGGGCTACACCTTC.

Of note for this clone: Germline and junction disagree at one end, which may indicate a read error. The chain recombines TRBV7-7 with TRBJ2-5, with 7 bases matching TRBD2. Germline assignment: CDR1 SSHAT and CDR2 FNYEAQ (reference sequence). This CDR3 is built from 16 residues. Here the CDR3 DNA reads TGTGCTAGCAGCACCGGGGGTGCGGGAGCTCGCGAGACCCAGTACTTC. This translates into CASSTGGAGARETQYF.

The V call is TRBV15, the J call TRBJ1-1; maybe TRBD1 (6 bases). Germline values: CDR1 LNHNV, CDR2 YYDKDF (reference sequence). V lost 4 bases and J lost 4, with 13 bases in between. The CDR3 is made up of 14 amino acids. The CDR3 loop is CATSTTTGLTEAFF. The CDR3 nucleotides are TGTGCCACCAGCACAACAACAGGGCTCACTGAAGCTTTCTTT.

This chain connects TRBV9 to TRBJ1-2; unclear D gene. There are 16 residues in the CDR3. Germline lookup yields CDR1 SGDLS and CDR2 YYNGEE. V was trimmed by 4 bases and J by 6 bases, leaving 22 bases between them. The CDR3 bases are TGTGCCAGCAGCCATCCCCTTGTAGCGGACTTCGATGGCTACACCTTC. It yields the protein CASSHPLVADFDGYTF. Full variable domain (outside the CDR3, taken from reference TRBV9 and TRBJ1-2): DSGVTQTPKHLITATGQRVTLRCSPRSGDLSVYWYQQSLDQGLQFLIQYYNGEERAKGNILERFSAQQFPDLHSELNLSSLELGDSALYFCASSHPLVADFDGYTFGSGTRLTVV.

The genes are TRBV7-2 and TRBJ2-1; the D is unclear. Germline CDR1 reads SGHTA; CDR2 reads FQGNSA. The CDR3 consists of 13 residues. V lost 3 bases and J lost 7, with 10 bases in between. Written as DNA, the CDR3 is TGTGCCAGCAGCTTGTTGTATGGGAATGAGCAGTTCTTC. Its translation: CASSLLYGNEQFF. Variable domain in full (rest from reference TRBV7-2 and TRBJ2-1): GAGVSQSPSNKVTEKGKDVELRCDPISGHTALYWYRQSLGQGLEFLIYFQGNSAPDKSGLPSDRFSAERTGGSVSTLTIQRTQQEDSAVYLCASSLLYGNEQFFGPGTRLTVL.

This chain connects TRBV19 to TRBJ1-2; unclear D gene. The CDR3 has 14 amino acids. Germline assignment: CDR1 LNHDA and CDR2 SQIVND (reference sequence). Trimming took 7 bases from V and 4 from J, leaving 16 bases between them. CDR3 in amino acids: CASTLDPSGYGYTF. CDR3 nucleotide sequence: TGTGCCAGTACCTTAGACCCGTCGGGCTATGGCTACACCTTC.

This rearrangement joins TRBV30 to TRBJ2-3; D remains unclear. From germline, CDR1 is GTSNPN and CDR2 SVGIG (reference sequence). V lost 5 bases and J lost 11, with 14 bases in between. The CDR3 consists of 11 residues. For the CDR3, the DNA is TGTGCCTGGGCGGCCGGACCGAAGCAGTATTTT. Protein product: CAWAAGPKQYF. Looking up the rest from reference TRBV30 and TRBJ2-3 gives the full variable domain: SQTIHQWPATLVQPVGSPLSLECTVEGTSNPNLYWYRQAAGRGLQLLFYSVGIGQISSEVPQNLSASRPQDRQFILSSKKLLLSDSGFYLCAWAAGPKQYFGPGTRLTVL.

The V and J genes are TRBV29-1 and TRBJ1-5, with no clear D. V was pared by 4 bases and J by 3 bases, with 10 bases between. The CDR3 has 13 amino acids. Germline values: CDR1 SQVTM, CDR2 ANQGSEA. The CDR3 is CSVGTANNQPQHF. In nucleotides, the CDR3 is TGCAGCGTTGGGACGGCGAACAATCAGCCCCAGCATTTT.

DNA for the CDR3: TGTGCCAGCAGCTCTTTCAGGGGGCTGATCACAGATACGCAGTATTTT. Translating it yields CASSSFRGLITDTQYF. The J gene is TRBJ2-3, the V gene TRBV7-9, with 8 bases that match TRBD1. Germline V CDR1 and CDR2: SEHNR, FQNEAQ (reference sequence). Unmatched junction bases numbered 8, after V lost 4 bases and J lost 2 bases. The CDR3 extends over 16 amino acids.

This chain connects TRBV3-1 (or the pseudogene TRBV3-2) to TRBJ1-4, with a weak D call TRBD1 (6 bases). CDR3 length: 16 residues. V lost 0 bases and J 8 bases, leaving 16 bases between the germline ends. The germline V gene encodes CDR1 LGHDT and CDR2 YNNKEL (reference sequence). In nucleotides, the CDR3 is TGTGCCAGCAGCCAAGATTCGGCGGGGGCGCGGGAAAAACTGTTTTTT. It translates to CASSQDSAGAREKLFF.

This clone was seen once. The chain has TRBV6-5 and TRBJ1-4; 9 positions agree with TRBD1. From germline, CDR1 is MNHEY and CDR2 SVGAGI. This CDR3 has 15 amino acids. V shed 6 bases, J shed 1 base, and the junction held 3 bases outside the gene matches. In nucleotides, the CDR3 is TGTGCCAGCAGACGGACAGGGGTAACTAATGAAAAACTGTTTTTT. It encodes CASRRTGVTNEKLFF.

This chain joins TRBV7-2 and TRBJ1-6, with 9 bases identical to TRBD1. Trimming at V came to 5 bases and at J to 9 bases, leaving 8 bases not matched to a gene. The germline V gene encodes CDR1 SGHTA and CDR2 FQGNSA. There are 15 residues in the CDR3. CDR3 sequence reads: CASSGRGQGRSPLHF. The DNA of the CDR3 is TGTGCCAGCAGCGGAAGGGGACAGGGACGTTCACCCCTCCACTTT.

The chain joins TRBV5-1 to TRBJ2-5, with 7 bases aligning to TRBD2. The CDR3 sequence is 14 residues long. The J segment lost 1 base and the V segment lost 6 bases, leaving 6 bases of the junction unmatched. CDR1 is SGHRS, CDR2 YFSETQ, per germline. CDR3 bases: TGCGCCAGCATGCCGGGGGGAGTCCAAGAGACCCAGTACTTC. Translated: CASMPGGVQETQYF.

The DNA for the CDR3 is TGTGCCAGCAGTTACACACAGGACAGGGGTGCGCCCCTCCACTTT. This encodes CASSYTQDRGAPLHF. The chain couples TRBV6-5 to TRBJ1-6, with 9 bases fitting TRBD1. J lost 13 bases, V lost 2 bases, and 9 bases had no gene match. CDR3 size: 15 residues. Germline V CDR1 and CDR2: MNHEY, SVGAGI.

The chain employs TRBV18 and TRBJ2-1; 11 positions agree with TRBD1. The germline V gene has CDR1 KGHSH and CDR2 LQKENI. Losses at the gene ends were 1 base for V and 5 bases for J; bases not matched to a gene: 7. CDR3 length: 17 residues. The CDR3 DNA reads TGTGCCAGCTCACCACAGGTGGGGACAGGGGGGCACAATGAGCAGTTCTTC. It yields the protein CASSPQVGTGGHNEQFF.

The CDR3 reads CASSLAQGGEKLFF. The CDR3 DNA is TGTGCCAGCAGCTTAGCACAGGGCGGCGAAAAACTGTTTTTT. The V call is TRBV7-9, the J call TRBJ1-4, with D possibly matching TRBD1 (6 bases). CDR1 is SEHNR, CDR2 FQNEAQ, per germline (reference sequence). This CDR3 is 14 amino acids long. V dropped 0 bases and J dropped 8 bases, with 10 bases sitting between them. Full variable domain (outside the CDR3, taken from reference TRBV7-9 and TRBJ1-4): DTGVSQNPRHKITKRGQNVTFRCDPISEHNRLYWYRQTLGQGPEFLTYFQNEAQLEKSRLLSDRFSAERPKGSFSTLEIQRTEQGDSAMYLCASSLAQGGEKLFFGSGTQLSVL.

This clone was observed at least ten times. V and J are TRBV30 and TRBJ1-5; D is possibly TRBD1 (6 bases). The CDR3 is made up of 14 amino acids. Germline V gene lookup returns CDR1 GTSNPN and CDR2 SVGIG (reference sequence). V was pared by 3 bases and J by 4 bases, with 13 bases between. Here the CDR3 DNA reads TGTGCCTGGAGGGAAACAGGGAGAAATCAGCCCCAGCATTTT. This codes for CAWRETGRNQPQHF. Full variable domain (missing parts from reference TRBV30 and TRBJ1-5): SQTIHQWPATLVQPVGSPLSLECTVEGTSNPNLYWYRQAAGRGLQLLFYSVGIGQISSEVPQNLSASRPQDRQFILSSKKLLLSDSGFYLCAWRETGRNQPQHFGDGTRLSIL.

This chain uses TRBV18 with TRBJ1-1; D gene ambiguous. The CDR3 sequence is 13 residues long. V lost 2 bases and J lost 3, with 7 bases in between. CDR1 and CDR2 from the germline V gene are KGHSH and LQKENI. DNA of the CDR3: TGTGCCAGCTCACCAAACCGATACACTGAAGCTTTCTTT. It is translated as CASSPNRYTEAFF.

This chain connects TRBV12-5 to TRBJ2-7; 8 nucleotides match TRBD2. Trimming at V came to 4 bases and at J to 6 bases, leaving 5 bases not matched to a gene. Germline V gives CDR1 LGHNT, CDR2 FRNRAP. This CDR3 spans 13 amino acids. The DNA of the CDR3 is TGTGCTAGTGGTTGGAAAGCGGGGGCCGAGCAGTACTTC. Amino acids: CASGWKAGAEQYF.

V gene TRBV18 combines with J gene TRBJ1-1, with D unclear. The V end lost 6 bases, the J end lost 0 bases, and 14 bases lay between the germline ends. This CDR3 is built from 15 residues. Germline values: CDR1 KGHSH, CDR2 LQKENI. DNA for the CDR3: TGTGCCAGCTCGGACTCACCAAACTTGAACACTGAAGCTTTCTTT. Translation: CASSDSPNLNTEAFF.

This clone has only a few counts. This CDR3 is CASSQGPGSSGNTIYF. CDR3 nucleotide sequence: TGCGCCAGCAGCCAAGGTCCAGGGTCCTCTGGAAACACCATATATTTT. The V call is TRBV4-1, the J call TRBJ1-3, with D possibly matching TRBD1 (5 bases). The CDR3 contains 16 residues. Germline V gene sequence: CDR1 MGHRA, CDR2 YSYEKL. With 1 base removed from V and 0 bases from J, the gap between germline ends came to 10 bases.

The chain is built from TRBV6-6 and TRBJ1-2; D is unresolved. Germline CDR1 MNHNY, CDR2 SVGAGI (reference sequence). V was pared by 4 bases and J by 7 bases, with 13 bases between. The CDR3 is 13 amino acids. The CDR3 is CASSSGSAGGYTF. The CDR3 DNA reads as TGTGCCAGCAGTTCCGGCAGTGCTGGTGGCTACACCTTC.

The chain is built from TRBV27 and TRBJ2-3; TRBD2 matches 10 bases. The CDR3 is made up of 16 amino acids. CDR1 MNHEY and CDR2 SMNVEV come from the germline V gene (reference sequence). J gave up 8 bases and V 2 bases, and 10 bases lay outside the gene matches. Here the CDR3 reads CASSLTLAGGGGTQYF. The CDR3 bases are TGTGCCAGCAGTTTAACATTAGCGGGAGGAGGCGGTACGCAGTATTTT.